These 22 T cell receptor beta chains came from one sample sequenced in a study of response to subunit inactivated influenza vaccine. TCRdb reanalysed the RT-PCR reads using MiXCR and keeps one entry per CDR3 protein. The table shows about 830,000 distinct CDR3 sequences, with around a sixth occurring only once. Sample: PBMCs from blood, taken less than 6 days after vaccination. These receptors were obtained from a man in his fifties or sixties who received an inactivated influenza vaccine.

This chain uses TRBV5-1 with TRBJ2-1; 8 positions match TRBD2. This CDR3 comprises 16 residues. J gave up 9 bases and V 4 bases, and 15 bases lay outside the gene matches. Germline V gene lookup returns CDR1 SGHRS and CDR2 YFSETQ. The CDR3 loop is CASSPPLAGIASEQFF. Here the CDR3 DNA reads TGCGCCAGCAGCCCTCCATTAGCGGGGATTGCCTCTGAGCAGTTCTTC.

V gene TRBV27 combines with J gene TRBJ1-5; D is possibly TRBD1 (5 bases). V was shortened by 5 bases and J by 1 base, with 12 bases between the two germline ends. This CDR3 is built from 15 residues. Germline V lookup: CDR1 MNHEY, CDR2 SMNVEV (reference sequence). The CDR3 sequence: CASSPRDRSNQPQHF. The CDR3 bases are TGTGCCAGCAGTCCCCGGGACCGCAGCAATCAGCCCCAGCATTTT.

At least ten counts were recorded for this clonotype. For the CDR3, the DNA is TGTGCCAGCAGTTTCCCGCCGGGTACTAGCGGGAGGCTCAACACAGATACGCAGTATTTT. As protein: CASSFPPGTSGRLNTDTQYF. The gene calls are TRBV28 and TRBJ2-3, with TRBD2 matching over 12 bases. V lost 3 bases to trimming and J lost 2 bases; unmatched junction nucleotides: 15. This CDR3 is 20 amino acids long. From germline, CDR1 is MDHEN and CDR2 SYDVKM.

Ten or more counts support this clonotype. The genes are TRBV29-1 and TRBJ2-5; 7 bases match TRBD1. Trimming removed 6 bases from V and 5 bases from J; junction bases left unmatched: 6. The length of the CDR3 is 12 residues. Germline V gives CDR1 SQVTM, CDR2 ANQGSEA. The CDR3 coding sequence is TGCAGCGTCGCTACAGGGGACGAGACCCAGTACTTC. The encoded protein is CSVATGDETQYF.

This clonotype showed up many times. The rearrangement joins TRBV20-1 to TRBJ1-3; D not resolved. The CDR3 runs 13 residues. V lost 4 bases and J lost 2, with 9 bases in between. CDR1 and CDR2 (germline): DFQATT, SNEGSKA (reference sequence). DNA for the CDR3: TGCAGTGCTATCAACGTCCCTGGAAACACCATATATTTT. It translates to CSAINVPGNTIYF.

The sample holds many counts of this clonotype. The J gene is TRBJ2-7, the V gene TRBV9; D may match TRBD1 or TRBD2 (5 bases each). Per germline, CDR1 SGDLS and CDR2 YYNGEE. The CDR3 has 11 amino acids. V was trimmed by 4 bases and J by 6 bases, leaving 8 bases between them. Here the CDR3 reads CASSPGTEQYF. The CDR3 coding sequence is TGTGCCAGCAGCCCAGGGACCGAGCAGTACTTC. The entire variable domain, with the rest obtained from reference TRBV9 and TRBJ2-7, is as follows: DSGVTQTPKHLITATGQRVTLRCSPRSGDLSVYWYQQSLDQGLQFLIQYYNGEERAKGNILERFSAQQFPDLHSELNLSSLELGDSALYFCASSPGTEQYFGPGTRLTVT.

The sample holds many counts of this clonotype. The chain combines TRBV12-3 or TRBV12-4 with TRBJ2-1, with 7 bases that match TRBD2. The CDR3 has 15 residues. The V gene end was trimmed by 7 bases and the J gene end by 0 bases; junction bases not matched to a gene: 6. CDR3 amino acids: CASTPGGSSYNEQFF. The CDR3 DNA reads TGTGCCAGCACTCCCGGCGGGAGCTCCTACAATGAGCAGTTCTTC.

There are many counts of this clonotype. CDR3 in DNA: TGTGCCAGCAGCTTAGTTGGTAAGACTAGCGGGGGCAACTACAATGAGCAGTTCTTC. Translated: CASSLVGKTSGGNYNEQFF. The chain has TRBV11-2 and TRBJ2-1, with 12 bases that match TRBD2. CDR3 size: 19 residues. With 1 base clipped from V and 3 bases from J, the junction kept 10 bases outside the gene matches. The germline V gene has CDR1 SGHAT and CDR2 FQNNGV.

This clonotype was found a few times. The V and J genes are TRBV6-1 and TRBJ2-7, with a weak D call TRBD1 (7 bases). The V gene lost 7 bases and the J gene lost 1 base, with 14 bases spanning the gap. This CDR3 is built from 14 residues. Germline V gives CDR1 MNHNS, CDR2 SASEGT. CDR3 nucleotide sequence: TGTGCCAGCACAGGGGGGTTCGGGTCCTACGAGCAGTACTTC. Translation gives CASTGGFGSYEQYF.

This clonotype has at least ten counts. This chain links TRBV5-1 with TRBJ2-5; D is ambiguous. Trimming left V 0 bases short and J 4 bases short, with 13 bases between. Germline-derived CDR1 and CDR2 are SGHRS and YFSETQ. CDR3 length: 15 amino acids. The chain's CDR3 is CASSLAGDGGETQYF. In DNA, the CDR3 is TGCGCCAGCAGCTTGGCTGGGGATGGTGGAGAGACCCAGTACTTC.

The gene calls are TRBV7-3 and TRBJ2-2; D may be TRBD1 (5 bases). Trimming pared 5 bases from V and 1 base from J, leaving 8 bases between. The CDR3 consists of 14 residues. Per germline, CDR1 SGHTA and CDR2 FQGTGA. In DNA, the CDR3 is TGTGCCAGCAGCGAAGGACAGAACACCGGGGAGCTGTTTTTT. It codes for CASSEGQNTGELFF.

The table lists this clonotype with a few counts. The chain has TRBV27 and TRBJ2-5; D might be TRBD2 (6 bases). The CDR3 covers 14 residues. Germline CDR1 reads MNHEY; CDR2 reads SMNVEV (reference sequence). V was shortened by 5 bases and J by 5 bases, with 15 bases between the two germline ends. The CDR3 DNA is TGTGCCAGCAGTATGACTAGGCTTGGGGAGACCCAGTACTTC. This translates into CASSMTRLGETQYF.

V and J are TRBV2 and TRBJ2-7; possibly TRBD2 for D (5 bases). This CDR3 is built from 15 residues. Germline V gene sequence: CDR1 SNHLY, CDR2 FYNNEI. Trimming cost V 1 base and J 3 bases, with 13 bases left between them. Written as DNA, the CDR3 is TGTGCCAGCAGTGAAGGGGGAGACGGATACTACGAGCAGTACTTC. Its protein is CASSEGGDGYYEQYF.

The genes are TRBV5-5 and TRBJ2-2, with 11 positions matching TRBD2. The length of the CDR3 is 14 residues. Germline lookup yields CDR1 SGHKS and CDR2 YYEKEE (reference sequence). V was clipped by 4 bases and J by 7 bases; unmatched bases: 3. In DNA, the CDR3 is TGTGCCAGCAGCGCGGGACTAGCGGTCGGGGAGCTGTTTTTT. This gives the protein CASSAGLAVGELFF.

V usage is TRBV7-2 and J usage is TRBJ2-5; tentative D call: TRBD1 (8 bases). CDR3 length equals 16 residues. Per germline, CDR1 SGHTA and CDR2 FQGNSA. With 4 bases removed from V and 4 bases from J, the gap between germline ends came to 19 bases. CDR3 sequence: CASSYHRGRVGETQYF. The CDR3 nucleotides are TGTGCCAGCAGCTACCACAGGGGGAGGGTAGGAGAGACCCAGTACTTC.

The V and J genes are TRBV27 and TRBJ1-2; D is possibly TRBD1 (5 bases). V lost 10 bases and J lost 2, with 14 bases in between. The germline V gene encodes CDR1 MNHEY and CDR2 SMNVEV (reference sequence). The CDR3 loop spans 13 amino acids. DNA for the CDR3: TGTGCCACCGCGACGGGGCAAAACTATGGCTACACCTTC. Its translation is CATATGQNYGYTF.

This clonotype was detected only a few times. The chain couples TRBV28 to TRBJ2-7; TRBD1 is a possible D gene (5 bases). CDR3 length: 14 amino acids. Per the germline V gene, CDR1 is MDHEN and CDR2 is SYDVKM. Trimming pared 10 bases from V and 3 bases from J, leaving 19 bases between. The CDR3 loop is CATQIGALGYEQYF. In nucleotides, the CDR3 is TGTGCCACCCAAATAGGGGCTCTGGGCTACGAGCAGTACTTC.

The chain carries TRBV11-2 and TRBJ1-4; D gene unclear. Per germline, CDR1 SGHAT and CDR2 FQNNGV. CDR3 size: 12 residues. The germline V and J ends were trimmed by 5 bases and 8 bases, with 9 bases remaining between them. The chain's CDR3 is CASSPHLEKLFF. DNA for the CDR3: TGTGCCAGCAGCCCCCACCTCGAAAAACTGTTTTTT.

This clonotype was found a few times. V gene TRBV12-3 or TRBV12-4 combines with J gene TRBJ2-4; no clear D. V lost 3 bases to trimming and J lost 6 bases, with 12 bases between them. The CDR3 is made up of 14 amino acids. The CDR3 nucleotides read TGTGCCAGCAGTTTGGGGTCTCGCTTAAACATTCAGTACTTC. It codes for CASSLGSRLNIQYF.

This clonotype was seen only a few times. As DNA, the CDR3 is TGCGCCAGCAGCCCGACCGGGACAGGGACCACAGATACGCAGTATTTT. Protein: CASSPTGTGTTDTQYF. The genes are TRBV4-3 and TRBJ2-3; 9 nucleotides align to TRBD1. CDR3 length equals 16 residues. Unmatched junction bases numbered 7, after V lost 4 bases and J lost 2 bases. CDR1 LGHNA and CDR2 YSLEER come from the germline V gene.

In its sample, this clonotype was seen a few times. Here the CDR3 DNA reads TGTGCCACCGCGTCGGACAACTCTTACAATGAGCAGTTCTTC. This gives the protein CATASDNSYNEQFF. This chain uses TRBV7-9 with TRBJ2-1, with D possibly being TRBD1 (5 bases). V was trimmed by 10 bases and J by 4 bases, leaving 17 bases between them. Germline assignment: CDR1 SEHNR and CDR2 FQNEAQ (reference sequence). The length of the CDR3 is 14 residues.

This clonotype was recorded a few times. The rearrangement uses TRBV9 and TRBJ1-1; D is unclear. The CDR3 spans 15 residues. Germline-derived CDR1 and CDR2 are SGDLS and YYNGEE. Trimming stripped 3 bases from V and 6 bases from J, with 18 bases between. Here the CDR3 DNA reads TGTGCCAGCAGCGCACCGACGGCGCGACTCGCTGAAGCTTTCTTT. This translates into CASSAPTARLAEAFF.